One sample yielded the 19 T cell receptor beta chains listed below, sequenced in a study of T cells in Graves' hyperthyroidism and ophthalmopathy. TCR beta CDR3 sequences were amplified from RNA transcripts. HTBI primers were employed in a first-round RT-PCR of the TCR CDR3. One entry per CDR3 protein results from TCRdb running MiXCR on the multiplex PCR reads. The sample has a few hundred thousand distinct CDR3 sequences; more than 20% are singletons. The sample was blood. These receptors were collected from a man aged 18 to 29 with Graves' hyperthyroidism.

The sample holds many counts of this clonotype. CDR3 region: CSVEAADRRWETQYF. The CDR3 nucleotides are TGCAGCGTTGAAGCGGCGGACAGACGATGGGAGACCCAGTACTTC. The chain links TRBV29-1 to TRBJ2-5; D is possibly TRBD1 (6 bases). Trimming left V 1 base short and J 5 bases short, with 17 bases between. Germline V gene lookup returns CDR1 SQVTM and CDR2 ANQGSEA. This CDR3 is 15 amino acids long.

This clonotype was counted ten times or more. The V call is TRBV7-6, the J call TRBJ2-7, with 12 bases that match TRBD1. Germline V gives CDR1 SGHVS, CDR2 FNYEAQ. The CDR3 spans 15 residues. The V gene end was trimmed by 5 bases and the J gene end by 6 bases; junction bases not matched to a gene: 8. This CDR3 is CASSKPGQGAGEQYF. CDR3 DNA sequence: TGTGCCAGCAGCAAACCGGGACAGGGGGCTGGCGAGCAGTACTTC.

This clonotype was detected ten times or more. The chain has TRBV20-1 and TRBJ1-3; 8 positions match TRBD1. Trimming at V came to 5 bases and at J to 0 bases, leaving 3 bases not matched to a gene. Germline V gene data show CDR1 as DFQATT and CDR2 as SNEGSKA (reference sequence). The CDR3 consists of 14 residues. CDR3 region: CSALDRGSGNTIYF. As DNA, the CDR3 is TGCAGTGCTCTAGACAGGGGCTCTGGAAACACCATATATTTT.

This clonotype has more than one count but fewer than ten. This sequence may be a read error, since a much larger clone differs from it by one base. Because the CDR3 is missing its conserved closing phenylalanine or tryptophan, this is likely a read error. The chain links TRBV11-2 to TRBJ2-7; tentatively, D is TRBD1 (5 bases). Germline CDR1 reads SGHAT; CDR2 reads FQNNGV. Trimming removed 5 bases from V and 6 bases from J, with 14 bases in between. The CDR3 has 13 residues. The CDR3 is CASSPRQIFEQYL. The CDR3 DNA is TGTGCCAGCAGCCCACGACAGATTTTCGAGCAGTACCTC.

V gene TRBV6-5 combines with J gene TRBJ1-1; D gene unclear. Germline values: CDR1 MNHEY, CDR2 SVGAGI. The CDR3 has 15 amino acids. V was shortened by 1 base and J by 5 bases, with 14 bases between the two germline ends. CDR3 region: CASSYYPPAGTEAFF. The CDR3 DNA follows: TGTGCCAGCAGTTACTATCCTCCGGCGGGGACTGAAGCTTTCTTT.

In its sample, this clonotype was seen many times. This chain joins TRBV18 and TRBJ1-2; TRBD1 aligns across 7 bases. The ends lost 1 base at V and 4 bases at J; junction bases unmatched: 3. Germline V gene sequence: CDR1 KGHSH, CDR2 LQKENI. CDR3 length: 14 residues. This CDR3 is CASSPRDSVYGYTF. In DNA, the CDR3 is TGTGCCAGCTCACCACGGGACAGTGTCTATGGCTACACCTTC.

In this sample, this clonotype turned up many times. This chain joins TRBV19 and TRBJ1-2, with D perhaps TRBD1 (5 bases). V was trimmed by 5 bases and J by 6 bases, leaving 22 bases between them. CDR1 and CDR2 from the germline V gene are LNHDA and SQIVND (reference sequence). This CDR3 spans 16 amino acids. CDR3 sequence reads: CASSVGTRPAVDGYTF. The DNA for the CDR3 is TGTGCCAGTAGTGTCGGGACGCGGCCCGCTGTAGATGGCTACACCTTC.

This clonotype showed up many times. CDR3 residues: CASSLKVGEDRNQPQHF. Here the CDR3 DNA reads TGTGCCAGCAGTTTAAAAGTCGGAGAGGACAGGAATCAGCCCCAGCATTTT. This chain connects TRBV12-3 or TRBV12-4 to TRBJ1-5; 7 nucleotides match TRBD1. After removal of 2 bases from V and 4 bases from J, the junction contained 11 bases not matched to a gene. This CDR3 region has 17 residues.

This clonotype has a count of ten or more. CDR3 region: CASGIPNQPQHF. The DNA of the CDR3 is TGTGCCAGCGGAATCCCTAATCAGCCCCAGCATTTT. V is TRBV24-1 and J is TRBJ1-5; D not certain. The V end lost 11 bases, the J end lost 4 bases, and 11 bases lay between the germline ends. The CDR3 runs to 12 residues. The germline V gene encodes CDR1 KGHDR and CDR2 SFDVKD.

This clonotype was detected many times. The chain recombines TRBV6-5 with TRBJ1-1; D remains unclear. V dropped 8 bases and J dropped 1 base, with 8 bases sitting between them. The CDR3 runs to 12 residues. Germline CDR1 is MNHEY and CDR2 is SVGAGI. This CDR3 is CASEAGNTEAFF. Written as DNA, the CDR3 is TGTGCCAGCGAGGCAGGGAACACTGAAGCTTTCTTT.

This clonotype has ten or more counts. The chain links TRBV6-5 to TRBJ1-1; D ambiguous. The length of the CDR3 is 13 residues. In germline, CDR1 is MNHEY, CDR2 SVGAGI. Trimming took 5 bases from V and 1 from J, leaving 8 bases between them. DNA for the CDR3: TGTGCCAGCAGTAACAGCCAGAACACTGAAGCTTTCTTT. Its translation is CASSNSQNTEAFF.

This clonotype occurred many times. V usage is TRBV20-1 and J usage is TRBJ1-5; 7 nucleotides match TRBD1. Germline CDR1 is DFQATT and CDR2 is SNEGSKA (reference sequence). The CDR3 runs to 14 residues. J lost 5 bases, V lost 4 bases, and 8 bases had no gene match. CDR3 nucleotide sequence: TGCAGTGCTATACCGGGACAGTTGGATCAGCCCCAGCATTTT. It yields the protein CSAIPGQLDQPQHF.

This clonotype came up many times. V gene TRBV9 combines with J gene TRBJ2-5; 9 nucleotides agree with TRBD2. The ends lost 4 bases at V and 1 base at J; junction bases unmatched: 8. CDR1 and CDR2 from the germline V gene are SGDLS and YYNGEE. The CDR3 runs 16 residues. CDR3 DNA sequence: TGTGCCAGCAGCCCGCGGGGGGGGACCCTCCAAGAGACCCAGTACTTC. It is translated as CASSPRGGTLQETQYF.

V is TRBV12-3 or TRBV12-4 and J is TRBJ1-3, with D tentatively TRBD1 (5 bases). The ends were cut back, 8 bases at V and 0 bases at J, with 17 bases in the middle. This CDR3 is 16 amino acids long. The CDR3 DNA reads as TGTGCCAGCCTGGTCCCCCAGGGTCACTCTGGAAACACCATATATTTT. Translating it yields CASLVPQGHSGNTIYF.

In this sample, this clonotype turned up many times. CDR3 nucleotides: TGTGCCATCAGAACAGGGGTGGGCACTGAAGCTTTCTTT. Protein sequence: CAIRTGVGTEAFF. The chain couples TRBV10-3 to TRBJ1-1, with 7 bases matching TRBD1. This CDR3 has 13 residues. Unmatched junction bases numbered 5, after V lost 6 bases and J lost 4 bases. Germline CDR1 and CDR2: ENHRY and SYGVKD.

This clonotype was counted at least ten times. The V gene is TRBV19, the J gene TRBJ1-1, with no clear D. Germline V gene sequence: CDR1 LNHDA, CDR2 SQIVND (reference sequence). The germline V and J ends were trimmed by 7 bases and 6 bases, with 9 bases remaining between them. The CDR3 has 11 residues. For the CDR3, the DNA is TGTGCCAGTATCGCAGTTTCTGAAGCTTTCTTT. It yields the protein CASIAVSEAFF.

This clonotype has at least ten counts. The chain couples TRBV10-2 to TRBJ1-1; D unclear. Trimming removed 0 bases from V and 7 bases from J, with 9 bases in between. The CDR3 contains 13 residues. Germline V lookup: CDR1 WSHSY, CDR2 SAAADI. CDR3 bases: TGCGCCAGCAGTGAGTCGACGAGGCTTGAAGCTTTCTTT. Translation: CASSESTRLEAFF.

This clonotype occurred many times. The chain recombines TRBV3-1 with TRBJ2-5; no firm D call. The CDR3 runs to 15 residues. Germline CDR1 is LGHDT and CDR2 is YNNKEL (reference sequence). Trimming took off 1 base at V and 1 base at J, with 10 bases between the two ends. In DNA form, the CDR3 reads TGTGCCAGCAGCCAAGGGCAACGAATCCAAGAGACCCAGTACTTC. Its protein is CASSQGQRIQETQYF.

This clonotype was counted at least ten times. DNA for the CDR3: TGTGCCAGCAGTTCACAGCAAGCCCAGCATTTT. Translating gives CASSSQQAQHF. This chain joins TRBV28 and TRBJ1-5, with no clear D. CDR3 length: 11 amino acids. Per the germline V gene, CDR1 is MDHEN and CDR2 is SYDVKM. The V end lost 4 bases, the J end lost 11 bases, and 9 bases lay between the germline ends.